The sequence of this T cell receptor beta chain was determined in a study of T cell responses to AZD1222 COVID-19 vaccine. The V and J ends lost 0 bases and 8 bases respectively, with 18 bases between them. The CDR3 runs to 16 residues. The V gene's germline CDR1 is SGDLS and CDR2 YYNGEE. In this sample, this clone turned up once. TCRdb's table, derived via immunoSEQ multiplex PCR, lists solely in-frame clones and lacks some. The sample records about 84,000 clones, about 85% being singletons. The chain carries TRBV9 and TRBJ2-1; possibly TRBD1 for D (5 bases). Sample: peripheral blood, taken on day 0 of AZD1222 vaccination. The source of this sequence is an adult in good health. The CDR3 sequence is CASSVGGGSQGDEQFF. CDR3 bases: TGTGCCAGCAGCGTAGGGGGCGGCTCCCAAGGCGATGAGCAGTTCTTC. The full variable domain, completed using reference TRBV9 and TRBJ2-1, is DSGVTQTPKHLITATGQRVTLRCSPRSGDLSVYWYQQSLDQGLQFLIQYYNGEERAKGNILERFSAQQFPDLHSELNLSSLELGDSALYFCASSVGGGSQGDEQFFGPGTRLTVL.